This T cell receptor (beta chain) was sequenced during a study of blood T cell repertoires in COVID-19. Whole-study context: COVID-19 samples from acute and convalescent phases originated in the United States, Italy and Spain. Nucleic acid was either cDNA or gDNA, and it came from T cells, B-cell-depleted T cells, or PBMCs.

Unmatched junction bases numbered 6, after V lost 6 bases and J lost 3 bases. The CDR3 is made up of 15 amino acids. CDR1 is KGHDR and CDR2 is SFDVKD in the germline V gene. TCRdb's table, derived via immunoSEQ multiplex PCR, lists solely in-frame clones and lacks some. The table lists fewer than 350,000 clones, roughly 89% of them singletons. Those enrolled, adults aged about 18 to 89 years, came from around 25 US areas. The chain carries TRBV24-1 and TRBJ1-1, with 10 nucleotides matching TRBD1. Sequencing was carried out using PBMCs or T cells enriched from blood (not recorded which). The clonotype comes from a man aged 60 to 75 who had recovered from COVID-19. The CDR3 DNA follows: TGTGCCACCAGTCGGACAGGGGGTGGGGACACTGAAGCTTTCTTT. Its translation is CATSRTGGGDTEAFF.